Each of the 9 T cell receptor beta chains below was sequenced from the same sample in a study of chemoradiotherapy in HPV16-positive cancers. Profiled with immunoSEQ multiplex PCR; TCRdb holds only in-frame clones, not every one. Among about 67,000 clones listed, approximately 91% were seen once. This material consisted of blood, taken from a patient who underwent chemoradiotherapy. The receptors here all came from a human donor with HPV-associated anogenital cancer.

The V and J genes are TRBV5-1 and TRBJ1-6; D gene unclear. The CDR3 has 15 residues. Germline CDR1 SGHRS, CDR2 YFSETQ. The germline V and J ends were trimmed by 4 bases and 7 bases, with 15 bases remaining between them. The CDR3 nucleotides read TGCGCCAGCAGCAGGGAAAATATTGAAAATTCACCCCTCCACTTT. This gives the protein CASSRENIENSPLHF.

The chain links TRBV5-1 to TRBJ1-4, with TRBD1 matching 8 bases. Trimming removed 4 bases from V and 7 bases from J; junction bases left unmatched: 12. CDR3 size: 16 residues. Per the germline V gene, CDR1 is SGHRS and CDR2 is YFSETQ. This CDR3 reads CASSHPGSTGGEKLFF. The CDR3 region has the DNA TGCGCCAGCAGCCATCCCGGTTCTACAGGGGGTGAAAAACTGTTTTTT.

This chain connects TRBV4-1 to TRBJ2-1; D gene unclear. Trimming took off 0 bases at V and 5 bases at J, with 11 bases between the two ends. This CDR3 is 15 amino acids long. The germline V gene has CDR1 MGHRA and CDR2 YSYEKL. The CDR3: CASSQDGYPDNEQFF. In DNA, the CDR3 is TGCGCCAGCAGCCAAGACGGCTACCCGGACAATGAGCAGTTCTTC.

The chain combines TRBV27 with TRBJ1-2; 11 bases align to TRBD1. The CDR3 runs 16 residues. Per the germline V gene, CDR1 is MNHEY and CDR2 is SMNVEV (reference sequence). The ends lost 3 bases at V and 4 bases at J; junction bases unmatched: 7. The CDR3 DNA is TGTGCCAGCAGTTTTAGGACAGGGGGCACGGGCTATGGCTACACCTTC. Amino acids: CASSFRTGGTGYGYTF.

V and J are TRBV28 and TRBJ2-5; 7 nucleotides agree with TRBD1. Unmatched junction bases numbered 6, after V lost 6 bases and J lost 5 bases. Germline values: CDR1 MDHEN, CDR2 SYDVKM. The length of the CDR3 is 13 residues. The CDR3 DNA is TGTGCCAGCAGCCAGGGGGTTTCGGAGACCCAGTACTTC. Translating gives CASSQGVSETQYF.

V is TRBV27 and J is TRBJ1-5; maybe TRBD1 (5 bases). The CDR3 length is 15 residues. CDR1 MNHEY and CDR2 SMNVEV come from the germline V gene (reference sequence). Trimming pared 0 bases from V and 7 bases from J, leaving 13 bases between. CDR3 nucleotides: TGTGCCAGCAGTTTATCGGCAGGGTACTTGCAGCCCCAGCATTTT. This translates into CASSLSAGYLQPQHF.

J is TRBJ2-1 and V is TRBV29-1; 16 bases agree with TRBD2. The trim removed 5 bases at V and 0 bases at J, leaving 7 bases unmatched. The V gene's germline CDR1 is SQVTM and CDR2 ANQGSEA. The CDR3 length is 18 residues. Here the CDR3 reads CSVRLGLAGGSSYNEQFF. In DNA, the CDR3 is TGCAGCGTTCGCCTGGGACTAGCGGGAGGGAGCTCCTACAATGAGCAGTTCTTC.

V gene TRBV5-1 combines with J gene TRBJ1-5; 10 bases are shared with TRBD1. CDR1 is SGHRS and CDR2 is YFSETQ in the germline V gene. Trimming at V came to 0 bases and at J to 7 bases, leaving 10 bases not matched to a gene. This CDR3 is 17 amino acids long. CDR3 protein: CASSLGTLTGGVQPQHF. Written as DNA, the CDR3 is TGCGCCAGCAGCTTGGGGACCCTGACAGGGGGCGTGCAGCCCCAGCATTTT. The entire variable domain, with the rest obtained from reference TRBV5-1 and TRBJ1-5, is as follows: KAGVTQTPRYLIKTRGQQVTLSCSPISGHRSVSWYQQTPGQGLQFLFEYFSETQRNKGNFPGRFSGRQFSNSRSEMNVSTLELGDSALYLCASSLGTLTGGVQPQHFGDGTRLSIL.

V is TRBV19 and J is TRBJ1-4, with D unclear. Germline values: CDR1 LNHDA, CDR2 SQIVND (reference sequence). The CDR3 length is 17 residues. Between the trimmed V and J ends, which lost 2 bases and 0 bases, there was a span of 13 bases. The CDR3 DNA reads TGTGCCAGTAGTATACCTCAGTCGGTTGCAACTAATGAAAAACTGTTTTTT. Encoded protein: CASSIPQSVATNEKLFF.